These 18 T cell receptor beta chains were all obtained from the same sample, sequenced in a study of vaccination and CD4 T cells after COVID-19. Cultured CD4+ T-cell DNA underwent Oncomine TCR Beta short-read sequencing. Each CDR3 protein gets one entry after TCRdb re-called the PCR reads with MiXCR. This table holds about 23,000 distinct CDR3 sequences, over 40% found once. Sample time point: late sampling 161 to 241 days after vaccination in a few convalescent patients. Noted treatment: roughly ten-day PBMC culture with coronavirus spike peptide pools or control peptides (ViraFEST assay). Their recognized antigens are unknown. The material sequenced was CD4+ T cells from blood, cultured in vitro, taken about 7 months after SARS-CoV-2 vaccination. These receptor sequences come from a human donor who had recovered from COVID-19.

The chain is built from TRBV7-2 and TRBJ2-4; 11 bases match TRBD1. V dropped 5 bases and J dropped 8; count of bases not matched to a gene: 5. Germline V gene data show CDR1 as SGHTA and CDR2 as FQGNSA. The CDR3 has 14 residues. CDR3 protein: CASSPGQGADIQYF. Here the CDR3 DNA reads TGTGCCAGCAGCCCAGGACAGGGGGCGGACATTCAGTACTTC.

This clonotype was detected only a few times. The V call is TRBV6-5, the J call TRBJ1-2, with D possibly being TRBD1 (5 bases). Trimming left V 2 bases short and J 0 bases short, with 10 bases between. Germline-derived CDR1 and CDR2 are MNHEY and SVGAGI. The CDR3 contains 15 residues. The CDR3 loop is CASSYGGTTNYGYTF. CDR3 coding DNA: TGTGCCAGCAGTTACGGGGGGACGACTAACTATGGCTACACCTTC.

This clonotype qualifies as medium-sized. V is TRBV6-1 and J is TRBJ1-1, with 7 bases identical to TRBD1. V gave up 10 bases and J gave up 6 bases; unmatched junction bases: 14. Germline assignment: CDR1 MNHNS and CDR2 SASEGT. The CDR3 sequence is 14 residues long. CDR3 nucleotide sequence: TGTGCCACCGCAGTCAACAGGGGTGGGGCTGAAGCTTTCTTT. Translation: CATAVNRGGAEAFF.

This clonotype came up a few times. The chain combines TRBV20-1 with TRBJ2-7; TRBD1 matches at 8 bases. The CDR3 totals 17 residues. Unmatched junction bases numbered 16, after V lost 3 bases and J lost 3 bases. In germline, CDR1 is DFQATT, CDR2 SNEGSKA (reference sequence). The CDR3 sequence: CSASPGGASGGFYEQYF. Here the CDR3 DNA reads TGCAGTGCTAGCCCAGGGGGCGCGAGTGGGGGATTCTACGAGCAGTACTTC.

This clonotype appeared a few times. This sequence joins TRBV6-1 and TRBJ2-5; possible D gene TRBD2, 6 bases. The CDR3 is 12 residues long. The ends were cut back, 8 bases at V and 7 bases at J, with 14 bases in the middle. Per the germline V gene, CDR1 is MNHNS and CDR2 is SASEGT. CDR3 sequence: CASGTLGGTQYF. CDR3 DNA: TGTGCCAGCGGGACCTTGGGAGGGACCCAGTACTTC.

The CDR3 loop reads CASSDGTSGSYSEQFF. CDR3 DNA sequence: TGTGCCAGCAGCGACGGGACTAGCGGGAGTTATAGTGAGCAGTTCTTC. The V gene is TRBV6-1, the J gene TRBJ2-1; 14 bases fit TRBD2. V shed 6 bases, J shed 9 bases, and the junction held 10 bases outside the gene matches. CDR1 and CDR2 from the germline V gene are MNHNS and SASEGT. CDR3 length: 16 residues.

The chain recombines TRBV20-1 with TRBJ2-1; 7 nucleotides line up with TRBD2. Germline CDR1 DFQATT, CDR2 SNEGSKA (reference sequence). The CDR3 runs to 15 residues. In DNA, the CDR3 is TGCAGCGCGAAAAGCGGGGCAGATCACTTTAATGAGCAGTTCTTC. Amino acid sequence: CSAKSGADHFNEQFF.

This sequence joins TRBV19 and TRBJ1-5; the D is unclear. Deletions cut 6 bases from V and 0 bases from J, with 15 bases between. Germline lookup yields CDR1 LNHDA and CDR2 SQIVND (reference sequence). The CDR3 totals 16 residues. DNA for the CDR3: TGTGCCAGTAGAAAGCTCGGTGTTAATAGCAATCAGCCCCAGCATTTT. Translation: CASRKLGVNSNQPQHF.

The rearrangement joins TRBV2 to TRBJ1-1, with D maybe TRBD1 (6 bases). The CDR3 is made up of 14 amino acids. With 3 bases removed from V and 10 bases from J, the gap between germline ends came to 18 bases. Per germline, CDR1 SNHLY and CDR2 FYNNEI. The CDR3 region is CASSDTGAEGGAFF. In DNA, the CDR3 is TGTGCCAGCAGTGACACAGGTGCTGAGGGGGGAGCTTTCTTT.

This clonotype was counted a few times. The chain links TRBV20-1 to TRBJ2-5, with D maybe TRBD1 (6 bases). Germline CDR1 and CDR2: DFQATT and SNEGSKA (reference sequence). V was clipped by 4 bases and J by 1 base, with 16 bases between them. The CDR3 is 15 residues long. DNA for the CDR3: TGCAGTGCTAATCCGACTACAGGGATCCAAGAGACCCAGTACTTC. This encodes CSANPTTGIQETQYF.

V gene TRBV15 combines with J gene TRBJ1-6; no definite D call. The germline CDR1 and CDR2 sequences are LNHNV and YYDKDF (reference sequence). The CDR3 has 16 amino acids. V was trimmed by 1 base and J by 0 bases, leaving 7 bases between them. The CDR3: CATSRGGSSYNSPLHF. The CDR3 DNA reads as TGTGCCACCAGCAGAGGAGGGAGCTCCTATAATTCACCCCTCCACTTT.

This clonotype was recorded a few times. This chain joins TRBV6-1 and TRBJ1-1; D is uncertain. The V gene lost 5 bases and the J gene lost 0 bases, with 10 bases spanning the gap. The germline CDR1 and CDR2 sequences are MNHNS and SASEGT. This CDR3 is built from 14 residues. CDR3 sequence reads: CASSRGALNTEAFF. The CDR3 nucleotides read TGTGCCAGCAGTCGTGGCGCTTTGAACACTGAAGCTTTCTTT.

The chain uses TRBV20-1 and TRBJ1-5, with D uncertain. The CDR3 sequence is 15 residues long. Trimming took off 3 bases at V and 0 bases at J, with 12 bases between the two ends. Looked up from germline, CDR1 is DFQATT and CDR2 is SNEGSKA (reference sequence). The CDR3 DNA reads TGCAGTGCTAGCGAGGCAGATTATAGCAATCAGCCCCAGCATTTT. Translation: CSASEADYSNQPQHF.

The V and J genes are TRBV7-8 and TRBJ2-3, with 8 bases identical to TRBD2. J was trimmed by 0 bases and V by 3 bases; bases with no gene match: 2. The CDR3 has 15 amino acids. Germline V gene sequence: CDR1 SGHVS, CDR2 FQNEAQ. The CDR3 DNA sequence: TGTGCCAGCAGCTTCGAGCGGGAGAGCACAGATACGCAGTATTTT. Its translation: CASSFERESTDTQYF.

This clonotype has just a few counts. The chain uses TRBV20-1 and TRBJ2-3; D might be TRBD2 (7 bases). The CDR3 is made up of 15 amino acids. The germline gives CDR1 DFQATT, CDR2 SNEGSKA (reference sequence). Trimming shortened V by 6 bases and J by 2 bases, and 18 bases separated the two germline ends. The CDR3 DNA follows: TGCAGTGCGAAGAGGGGGGGGACCCACACAGATACGCAGTATTTT. Its translation: CSAKRGGTHTDTQYF.

The chain couples TRBV20-1 to TRBJ2-1; D is ambiguous. Germline V gene data show CDR1 as DFQATT and CDR2 as SNEGSKA (reference sequence). V lost 7 bases, J lost 5 bases, and 18 bases lay in between. This CDR3 spans 14 amino acids. Here the CDR3 reads CSGKRPTGHNEQFF. DNA of the CDR3: TGCAGTGGGAAACGCCCGACTGGACACAATGAGCAGTTCTTC.

The CDR3 DNA reads TGTGCCAGCAACCCTCGGGACTACACTGAAGCTTTCTTT. Translating it yields CASNPRDYTEAFF. V is TRBV6-1 and J is TRBJ1-1, with D maybe TRBD1 (5 bases). Per germline, CDR1 MNHNS and CDR2 SASEGT. The CDR3 has 13 amino acids. The germline V and J ends were trimmed by 7 bases and 3 bases, with 12 bases remaining between them.

This clonotype came up a few times. The chain couples TRBV27 to TRBJ1-1; a possible D gene is TRBD1 (6 bases). V was shortened by 3 bases and J by 12 bases, with 14 bases between the two germline ends. The length of the CDR3 is 12 residues. Germline V gene sequence: CDR1 MNHEY, CDR2 SMNVEV (reference sequence). The CDR3 spells CASSFTGHRTFF. The CDR3, as DNA: TGTGCCAGCAGTTTCACGGGACATCGGACTTTCTTT.